This T cell receptor (beta chain) appears in the sequencing data of a study of brain T cells in children with intractable seizures. Surgery cases with the highest brain T cell transcript signatures were chosen for sequencing. Before surgery, patients took at least one anti-epileptic drug. CDR3 length: 14 residues. V lost 2 bases to trimming and J lost 2 bases, with 10 bases between them. The V gene's germline CDR1 is MNHEY and CDR2 SMNVEV (reference sequence). Generated by immunoSEQ multiplex PCR, the TCRdb table keeps only in-frame clones and is missing some. Among roughly 110,000 clones listed, approximately 94% were seen once.

The rearrangement links TRBV27 to TRBJ2-7; D ambiguous. The sequence came from a boy under two years old with hemimegalencephaly and intractable seizures. The sample was peripheral blood, taken at surgery. CDR3 sequence: CASSLLTDAYEQYF. The CDR3 DNA follows: TGTGCCAGCAGTTTACTGACGGACGCCTACGAGCAGTACTTC.